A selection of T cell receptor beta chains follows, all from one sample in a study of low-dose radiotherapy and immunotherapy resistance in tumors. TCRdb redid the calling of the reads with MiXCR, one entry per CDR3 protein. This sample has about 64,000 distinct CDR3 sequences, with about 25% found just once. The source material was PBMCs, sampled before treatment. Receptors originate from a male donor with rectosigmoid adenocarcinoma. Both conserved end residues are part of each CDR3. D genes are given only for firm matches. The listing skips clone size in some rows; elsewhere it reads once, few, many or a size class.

TGCGCCAGCAGCCAAGGCGAAGGTTCGGCCTACGAGCAGTACTTC	CASSQGEGSAYEQYF	.	TRBV4-1	TRBJ2-7	few
TGTGCCAGCAGCTTAGGCCCAGGGAGCTCCTACGAGCAGTACTTC	CASSLGPGSSYEQYF	.	TRBV7-9	TRBJ2-7	many
TGTGCCAGCAGTTTGAGGGATTCCAATCAGCCCCAGCATTTT	CASSLRDSNQPQHF	.	TRBV27	TRBJ1-5	.
TGTGCCAGCAGCTTAATGATAGCGGGAGGAACAGATACGCAGTATTTT	CASSLMIAGGTDTQYF	TRBD2	TRBV11-1	TRBJ2-3	many
TGTGCCAGCAGCCAGATGGGCTACGAGCAGTACTTC	CASSQMGYEQYF	.	TRBV14	TRBJ2-7	few
TGTGCCATCAGTGGATCCGGGGCGCGTGAAAAACTGTTTTTT	CAISGSGAREKLFF	.	TRBV10-3	TRBJ1-4	many
TGTGCCAGCGCCCAGCAGGGGGCCACTAGGTCACCCCTCCACTTT	CASAQQGATRSPLHF	TRBD1	TRBV28	TRBJ1-6	many
TGCGCCAGCAGCTTGGCCGGAATAAGGAGGGCCACCGGGGAGCTGTTTTTT	CASSLAGIRRATGELFF	.	TRBV5-1	TRBJ2-2	.
TGTGCCAGCAGCCCCCGGACTAGCGGGACCGAGGGCGAGCAGTACTTC	CASSPRTSGTEGEQYF	TRBD2	TRBV11-2	TRBJ2-7	.
TGTGCCAGCAGCTTAGATCCTAGCGGGAGTTGGGAGCAGTACTTC	CASSLDPSGSWEQYF	TRBD2	TRBV11-2	TRBJ2-7	many
TGTGCCACCAACCCGGGACTAGCCACAGATACGCAGTATTTT	CATNPGLATDTQYF	TRBD2	TRBV24-1	TRBJ2-3	many
TGTGCCAGCAGTTGGGGCGGCGGAACCGAAGAGACCCAGTACTTC	CASSWGGGTEETQYF	.	TRBV27	TRBJ2-5	many
TGCAGCGTGGGGGGGTGGACTGAAGCTTTCTTT	CSVGGWTEAFF	.	TRBV29-1	TRBJ1-1	.
TGTGCCAGCAGCCCCAGTCAAGGGAATGATGGCTACACCTTC	CASSPSQGNDGYTF	.	TRBV4-2	TRBJ1-2	.
TGTGCCAGCAGCTTAGAGGGGGTTGGAGCGTCCTCCTACGAGCAGTACTTC	CASSLEGVGASSYEQYF	.	TRBV7-2	TRBJ2-7	.
TGTGCCAGCAGGGGGGGACAGGGGCGTACACCCCTCCACTTT	CASRGGQGRTPLHF	TRBD1	TRBV28	TRBJ1-6	many
TGCGCCAGCAGCTCCGCTAGCGGGAGCCACAATGAGCAGTTCTTC	CASSSASGSHNEQFF	TRBD2	TRBV5-1	TRBJ2-1	.
TGCAGCGGGGGTTTAGCGGGGGGCACCGGGGAGCTGTTTTTT	CSGGLAGGTGELFF	TRBD2	TRBV29-1	TRBJ2-2	many
TGTGCCAGCAGTTTACTCGTTGGGGTATACGAGCAGTACTTC	CASSLLVGVYEQYF	.	TRBV6-2/TRBV6-3	TRBJ2-7	many
TGTGCCAGCAGCACGGAGACCCTTAATTCACCCCTCCACTTT	CASSTETLNSPLHF	.	TRBV28	TRBJ1-6	many
TGCAGCGCCTCGCGGGTCGTGACAGGGGGTGCTGAAGCTTTCTTT	CSASRVVTGGAEAFF	TRBD1	TRBV29-1	TRBJ1-1	many
TGTGCCAGCAGCTTGGGGGGGCAAGTAGGGAAAAACATTCAGTACTTC	CASSLGGQVGKNIQYF	.	TRBV5-4	TRBJ2-4	many
TGTGCCAGCAGCTTATACCCCTCCGCGACAGCCATAGTCTCCTACGAGCAGTACTTC	CASSLYPSATAIVSYEQYF	.	TRBV7-2	TRBJ2-7	many
TGTGCCAGCAGTGGATACCATCGACAGACAACTAATGAAAAACTGTTTTTT	CASSGYHRQTTNEKLFF	.	TRBV25-1	TRBJ1-4	many
TGCAGCGCAGTCCCCCCCCGACTAGCGGGAGGGCCGACAGATACGCAGTATTTT	CSAVPPRLAGGPTDTQYF	TRBD2	TRBV29-1	TRBJ2-3	.
TGTGCCAGCAGCGGGGGCCGGCTAGAGACCCAGTACTTC	CASSGGRLETQYF	.	TRBV13	TRBJ2-5	many
TGTGCCAGCAGCCCGACAGAGTACAATGAGCAGTTCTTC	CASSPTEYNEQFF	.	TRBV7-6	TRBJ2-1	many
TGTGCCTGGGGACGGACCCTGGGCTACACCTTC	CAWGRTLGYTF	.	TRBV30	TRBJ1-2	many
TGTGCCAGCAGCCCGAAGACAGGGGGACCCCTCCACTTT	CASSPKTGGPLHF	TRBD1	TRBV6-5	TRBJ1-6	many
TGTGCCAGCAGTGTAGCGGGAGGGCTCACAGATACGCAGTATTTT	CASSVAGGLTDTQYF	TRBD2	TRBV6-5	TRBJ2-3	.
TGTGCCAGCAGTTACTTTAGCGGGACAAACACCGGGGAGCTGTTTTTT	CASSYFSGTNTGELFF	TRBD2	TRBV6-8	TRBJ2-2	.
TGTGCCTGGAGTGTAGGGGCCCGGGACCGGCTCCACTTT	CAWSVGARDRLHF	.	TRBV30	TRBJ1-6	many
TGTGCCAGAAGCCCGGACGGGGCAGTAAACATTCAGTACTTC	CARSPDGAVNIQYF	.	TRBV5-3	TRBJ2-4	many
TGTGCCAGCAGCCGGGACACAACCTACGAGCAGTACTTC	CASSRDTTYEQYF	.	TRBV12-3/TRBV12-4	TRBJ2-7	many
TGTGCCAGCAGCTTAGGTACAGGGCAGTCACCCCTCCACTTT	CASSLGTGQSPLHF	.	TRBV7-9	TRBJ1-6	.
TGTGCCAGCAGCTTAGTGCGCGGGAGCTCCTACAATGAGCAGTTCTTC	CASSLVRGSSYNEQFF	TRBD2	TRBV7-9	TRBJ2-1	many
TGCGCCAGCAGCCAAAAACAGGGGAGTCCCTACGAGCAGTACTTC	CASSQKQGSPYEQYF	TRBD1	TRBV5-1	TRBJ2-7	many
TGTGCCAGCAGTTTCCACAAGACAGGGGAGGAGCAGTTCTTC	CASSFHKTGEEQFF	TRBD1	TRBV27	TRBJ2-1	many
TGCAGCGAGAAGGGACAGGGGGACACCACCTACGAGCAGTACTTC	CSEKGQGDTTYEQYF	TRBD1	TRBV29-1	TRBJ2-7	many
TGTGCCATCAGCTCGGGCCAGGGGGACTATGGCTACACCTTC	CAISSGQGDYGYTF	TRBD1	TRBV10-3	TRBJ1-2	.
TGTGCCAGCAGCCTCCAGGGACCAAGCTCCTACGAGCAGTACTTC	CASSLQGPSSYEQYF	.	TRBV27	TRBJ2-7	many
TGTGCCAGCAGTTTTGAGGCAGCCAGGAGGGAGCCCCAGCATTTT	CASSFEAARREPQHF	.	TRBV28	TRBJ1-5	.
TGCGCCAGCAGCTTATACCAGAATACGCAGTATTTT	CASSLYQNTQYF	.	TRBV5-1	TRBJ2-3	many